Below are 14 T cell receptor beta chains sequenced from a single sample in a study of cytomegalovirus exposure and HLA in healthy donors. Vbeta (60) and Jbeta (13) primers were used in the PCR. Libraries were prepared by immunoSEQ multiplex PCR; TCRdb keeps only in-frame clonotypes and omits some of them. The data hold about 130,000 clones, with about four fifths observed a single time. Material for sequencing was PBMCs. These receptors were taken from a man aged 25-45 years in good health and CMV-seronegative.

The chain has TRBV6-5 and TRBJ1-5, with TRBD1 as a possible D gene (5 bases). V was shortened by 0 bases and J by 7 bases, with 10 bases between the two germline ends. CDR3 length equals 14 residues. The germline V gene has CDR1 MNHEY and CDR2 SVGAGI. The CDR3 DNA follows: TGTGCCAGCAGTTACTCGGGGACTGTCCAGCCCCAGCATTTT. This encodes CASSYSGTVQPQHF.

The chain is built from TRBV28 and TRBJ1-5; TRBD1 might be the D (5 bases). Trimming cost V 2 bases and J 1 base, with 12 bases left between them. Per germline, CDR1 MDHEN and CDR2 SYDVKM. The CDR3 has 16 amino acids. The CDR3 is CASSLVRGLSNQPQHF. The CDR3 DNA is TGTGCCAGCAGTTTAGTGCGGGGACTGAGCAATCAGCCCCAGCATTTT.

The chain is built from TRBV27 and TRBJ2-7; 8 bases line up with TRBD1. Germline-derived CDR1 and CDR2 are MNHEY and SMNVEV (reference sequence). The CDR3 is 13 residues long. The V and J ends lost 9 bases and 2 bases, in that order; junction bases with no gene match: 6. For the CDR3, the DNA is TGTGCCAGTAGTATCAGGGGGCCCTACGAGCAGTACTTC. Its translation: CASSIRGPYEQYF.

This chain uses TRBV6-6 with TRBJ1-5, with D possibly matching TRBD1 (5 bases). V lost 2 bases, J lost 6 bases, and 11 bases lay in between. Germline CDR1 reads MNHNY; CDR2 reads SVGAGI (reference sequence). This CDR3 contains 14 residues. As DNA, the CDR3 is TGTGCCAGCAGTTACACGTACAGGAGTCAGCCCCAGCATTTT. Protein: CASSYTYRSQPQHF.

This clone was recorded only once. The V call is TRBV5-1, the J call TRBJ2-5; 9 positions match TRBD2. The V segment lost 2 bases and the J segment 5 bases; nucleotides outside the gene matches: 1. Germline V gene data show CDR1 as SGHRS and CDR2 as YFSETQ. The CDR3 is 13 amino acids. The CDR3 DNA sequence: TGCGCCAGCAGCTTTAGCGGGAGCGAGACCCAGTACTTC. Translation gives CASSFSGSETQYF.

This clone was observed once. The chain joins TRBV28 to TRBJ1-2; 9 nucleotides agree with TRBD1. Germline trimming cut 6 bases from V and 4 bases from J; bases unmatched to any gene: 6. Germline CDR1 is MDHEN and CDR2 is SYDVKM. CDR3 size: 14 residues. The CDR3 sequence: CASRNSGQGYGYTF. Here the CDR3 DNA reads TGTGCCAGCAGGAACTCGGGACAGGGCTATGGCTACACCTTC.

The chain couples TRBV6-5 to TRBJ1-5; 7 bases match TRBD1. V lost 6 bases, J lost 0 bases, and 5 bases stayed unmatched. The CDR3 runs 15 residues. Germline V gene lookup returns CDR1 MNHEY and CDR2 SVGAGI. The CDR3 nucleotides are TGTGCCAGCAGACAGGGGTTGGGTAGCAATCAGCCCCAGCATTTT. This translates into CASRQGLGSNQPQHF.

The chain carries TRBV4-2 and TRBJ2-2; 12 bases are shared with TRBD2. CDR1 and CDR2 from the germline V gene are LGHNA and YNFKEQ. The J segment lost 3 bases and the V segment lost 1 base, leaving 3 bases of the junction unmatched. This CDR3 spans 17 amino acids. The CDR3 bases are TGTGCCAGCAGCCAAGGACTAGCGGGAGATCACACCGGGGAGCTGTTTTTT. It encodes CASSQGLAGDHTGELFF.

The count of this clone is one. V usage is TRBV6-1 and J usage is TRBJ2-7, with 11 bases lining up with TRBD1. J gave up 4 bases and V 2 bases, and 7 bases lay outside the gene matches. CDR1 MNHNS and CDR2 SASEGT come from the germline V gene. The CDR3 runs to 16 residues. The CDR3 sequence is CASSETGTGGLYEQYF. DNA for the CDR3: TGTGCCAGCAGTGAAACCGGGACAGGGGGTCTTTACGAGCAGTACTTC.

This rearrangement joins TRBV5-1 to TRBJ1-4; possibly TRBD1 for D (5 bases). With 3 bases removed from V and 3 bases from J, the gap between germline ends came to 15 bases. CDR3 size: 16 residues. Germline CDR1 SGHRS, CDR2 YFSETQ. The CDR3 DNA is TGCGCCAGCAGCTCGGAGGGGAGACAGCCTAATGAAAAACTGTTTTTT. Its protein is CASSSEGRQPNEKLFF.

The V call is TRBV4-2, the J call TRBJ1-4; D gene unclear. The length of the CDR3 is 14 residues. Trimming pared 4 bases from V and 0 bases from J, leaving 6 bases between. Per the germline V gene, CDR1 is LGHNA and CDR2 is YNFKEQ. The CDR3 loop reads CASSPQATNEKLFF. In nucleotides, the CDR3 is TGTGCCAGCAGCCCTCAGGCAACTAATGAAAAACTGTTTTTT.

The rearrangement links TRBV13 to TRBJ2-3; 12 nucleotides match TRBD1. Per the germline V gene, CDR1 is PRHDT and CDR2 is FYEKMQ (reference sequence). This CDR3 region has 17 residues. Trimming cost V 6 bases and J 2 bases; bases outside gene matches: 9. CDR3 residues: CASSQPGTGGLTDTQYF. In nucleotides, the CDR3 is TGTGCCAGCAGTCAACCAGGGACAGGGGGCCTCACAGATACGCAGTATTTT.

The chain links TRBV5-6 to TRBJ2-1; D uncertain. V was shortened by 7 bases and J by 5 bases, with 7 bases between the two germline ends. From germline, CDR1 is SGHDT and CDR2 YYEEEE. This CDR3 spans 11 amino acids. CDR3 loop: CASRLNNEQFF. Written as DNA, the CDR3 is TGTGCCAGCCGACTGAACAATGAGCAGTTCTTC. Variable domain in full (rest from reference TRBV5-6 and TRBJ2-1): DAGVTQSPTHLIKTRGQQVTLRCSPKSGHDTVSWYQQALGQGPQFIFQYYEEEERQRGNFPDRFSGHQFPNYSSELNVNALLLGDSALYLCASRLNNEQFFGPGTRLTVL.

CDR3 amino acids: CASSRPAASGSSTDTQYF. CDR3 DNA: TGTGCCAGCAGCCGACCCGCAGCGAGCGGGTCTAGCACAGATACGCAGTATTTT. V usage is TRBV4-2 and J usage is TRBJ2-3, with D tentatively TRBD2 (6 bases). This CDR3 comprises 18 residues. CDR1 is LGHNA, CDR2 YNFKEQ, per germline. V was clipped by 4 bases and J by 0 bases, with 20 bases between them.